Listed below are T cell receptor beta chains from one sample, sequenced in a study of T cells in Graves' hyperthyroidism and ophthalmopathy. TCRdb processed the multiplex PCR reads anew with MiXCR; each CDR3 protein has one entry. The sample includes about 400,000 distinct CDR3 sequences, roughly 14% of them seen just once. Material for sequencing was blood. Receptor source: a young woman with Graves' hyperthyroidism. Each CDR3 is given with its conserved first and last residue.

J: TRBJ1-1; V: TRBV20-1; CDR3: CSARAGRGPNTEAFF
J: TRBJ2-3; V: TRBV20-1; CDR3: CSAKTGTSINTQYF
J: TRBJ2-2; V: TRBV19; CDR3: CASSIGGGPQRTGELFF
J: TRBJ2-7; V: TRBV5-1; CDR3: CASRLSGAGLNSSYEQYF
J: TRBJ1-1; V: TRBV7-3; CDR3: CASSPEGLTTEAFF
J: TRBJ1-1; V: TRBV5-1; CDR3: CASSLRDRANTEAFF
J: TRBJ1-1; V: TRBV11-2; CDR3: CASLTVRGHTEAFF
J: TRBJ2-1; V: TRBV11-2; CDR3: CASSLDRMDTSGEQFF
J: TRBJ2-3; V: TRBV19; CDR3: CASSIGTGSTDTQYF
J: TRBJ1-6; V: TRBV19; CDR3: CASAAGGSYNSPLHF
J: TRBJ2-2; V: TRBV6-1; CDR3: CASQTGGDTGELFF
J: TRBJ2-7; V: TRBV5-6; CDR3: CASSSRSGAYEQYF
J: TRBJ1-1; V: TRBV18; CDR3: CASSSDPQGVTEAFF
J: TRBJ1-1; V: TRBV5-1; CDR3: CASSSTGLVNTEAFF
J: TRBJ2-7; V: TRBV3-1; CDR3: CASRRSGTGYVYEQYF
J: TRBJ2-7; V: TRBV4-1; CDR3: CASSQDFGTGGRYEQYF
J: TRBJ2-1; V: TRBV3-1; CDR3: CASSQLADNEQFF
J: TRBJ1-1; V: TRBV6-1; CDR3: CASSPTRALNTEAFF
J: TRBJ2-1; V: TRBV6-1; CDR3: CASSYLGQSGNEQFF
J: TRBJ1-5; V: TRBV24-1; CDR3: CATSDAGGGQPQHF
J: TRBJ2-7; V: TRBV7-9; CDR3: CASSPQAGSGASYEQYF
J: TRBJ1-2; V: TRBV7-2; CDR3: CASSTRTAVNYGYTF
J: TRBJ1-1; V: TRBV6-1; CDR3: CASSPGTGLLPEAFF
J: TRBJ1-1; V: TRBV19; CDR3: CASSLETEAFF
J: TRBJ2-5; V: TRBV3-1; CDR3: CASSHPLGRPRQETQYF
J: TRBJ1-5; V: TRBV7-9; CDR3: CASSSTRDTLLTQPQHF
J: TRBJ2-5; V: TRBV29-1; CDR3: CSVASGWETQYF
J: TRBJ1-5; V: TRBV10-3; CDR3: CAISENTDQPQHF
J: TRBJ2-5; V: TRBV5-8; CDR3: CASSLVSGVVGETQYF